The 10 T cell receptor beta chains presented below share a single source sample, sequenced in a study of persistence of HIV-infected CD4 T cells. These receptors' antigens are unknown. This was the immunoSEQ version 4 assay in survey mode. The table came from immunoSEQ multiplex PCR; TCRdb's copy has only in-frame clones and leaves some out. There are around 13,000 clones in the sample; approximately 71% occur only once, and approximately 18% lies in the top ten. Lysates of CMV-infected fibroblasts at 10 ug/mL stimulated these cells. Sorting selected CD4+ T cells upregulating both CD40 ligand and CD69. Material: CD4+ T cells sorted from PBMCs after approximately 19-hour stimulation, obtained from a patient who received antiretroviral therapy. The receptors shown here come from an adult man with HIV who was CMV-seropositive.

CDR3 DNA: TGTGCCAGCAGCGCTAGCGGGGAGCCCTACAATGAGCAGTTCTTC. Its translation: CASSASGEPYNEQFF. The chain links TRBV6-4 to TRBJ2-1; 9 bases line up with TRBD2. CDR1 is MRHNA and CDR2 is SNTAGT in the germline V gene. J gave up 2 bases and V 6 bases, and 5 bases lay outside the gene matches. There are 15 residues in the CDR3.

The sample holds one count of this clone. The genes are TRBV5-1 and TRBJ2-2; TRBD2 matches 7 bases. V dropped 3 bases and J dropped 0; count of bases not matched to a gene: 11. The CDR3 extends over 18 amino acids. The germline CDR1 and CDR2 sequences are SGHRS and YFSETQ. The CDR3: CASSSSGARTSNTGELFF. Written as DNA, the CDR3 is TGCGCCAGCAGCTCCAGCGGGGCCCGAACCTCGAACACCGGGGAGCTGTTTTTT.

The genes are TRBV4-1 and TRBJ2-7; possible D gene TRBD1, 6 bases. Germline loops: CDR1 MGHRA, CDR2 YSYEKL. The CDR3 has 15 amino acids. The ends were cut back, 0 bases at V and 0 bases at J, with 9 bases in the middle. The CDR3 region is CASSQEGRGSYEQYF. CDR3 sequence (DNA): TGCGCCAGCAGCCAAGAAGGCAGGGGCTCCTACGAGCAGTACTTC.

The chain is built from TRBV18 and TRBJ1-6, with unresolved D. The V gene lost 5 bases and the J gene lost 3 bases, with 5 bases spanning the gap. The CDR3 extends over 13 amino acids. Germline V CDR1 and CDR2: KGHSH, LQKENI. CDR3 nucleotides: TGTGCCAGCTCAACTGACTATAATTCACCCCTCCACTTT. It translates to CASSTDYNSPLHF.

By share, this clone ranks as medium-sized. The chain links TRBV2 to TRBJ2-2; 13 bases line up with TRBD2. Germline CDR1 SNHLY, CDR2 FYNNEI. The CDR3 sequence is 18 residues long. J was trimmed by 5 bases and V by 6 bases; bases with no gene match: 12. CDR3 DNA sequence: TGTGCCAGCAGCCACGGGACTAGCGGGGCCTCGAGTACCGGGGAGCTGTTTTTT. Amino acid sequence: CASSHGTSGASSTGELFF.

The V and J genes are TRBV27 and TRBJ2-1; 8 bases match TRBD2. Germline CDR1 MNHEY, CDR2 SMNVEV (reference sequence). This CDR3 is 16 amino acids long. Trimming at V came to 7 bases and at J to 6 bases, leaving 14 bases not matched to a gene. CDR3 bases: TGTGCCAGCACCCCCCACCGGGGGGGCCGGGGCAATGAGCAGTTCTTC. Translating it yields CASTPHRGGRGNEQFF.

The chain combines TRBV6-1 with TRBJ1-6; a weak D match, TRBD1 (6 bases). Germline assignment: CDR1 MNHNS and CDR2 SASEGT. The CDR3 has 14 amino acids. Between the trimmed V and J ends, which lost 2 bases and 8 bases, there was a span of 10 bases. This CDR3 reads CASSENRADSPLHF. In nucleotides, the CDR3 is TGTGCCAGCAGTGAAAACAGGGCGGATTCACCCCTCCACTTT.

This rearrangement joins TRBV7-2 to TRBJ2-1; perhaps D is TRBD1 or TRBD2 (6 bases each). Trimming left V 1 base short and J 7 bases short, with 17 bases between. CDR1 is SGHTA and CDR2 is FQGNSA in the germline V gene. The CDR3 consists of 16 residues. CDR3 bases: TGTGCCAGCAGCTTAGTGGTCGGGGGCCCTCAGAATGAGCAGTTCTTC. Amino acid sequence: CASSLVVGGPQNEQFF. Full variable domain (rest looked up from reference TRBV7-2 and TRBJ2-1): GAGVSQSPSNKVTEKGKDVELRCDPISGHTALYWYRQSLGQGLEFLIYFQGNSAPDKSGLPSDRFSAERTGGSVSTLTIQRTQQEDSAVYLCASSLVVGGPQNEQFFGPGTRLTVL.

The chain uses TRBV6-5 and TRBJ2-3; D not certain. The length of the CDR3 is 11 residues. V lost 5 bases and J lost 6, with 6 bases in between. Germline CDR1 reads MNHEY; CDR2 reads SVGAGI. The CDR3 bases are TGTGCCAGCAGTCCCTCGGATACGCAGTATTTT. It encodes CASSPSDTQYF.

The genes are TRBV9 and TRBJ2-1; D gene ambiguous. CDR1 is SGDLS, CDR2 YYNGEE, per germline. The V end was cut by 4 bases, the J end by 7 bases, with 9 bases between. The CDR3 spans 12 residues. CDR3 in amino acids: CASSPRSNEQFF. The CDR3 coding sequence is TGTGCCAGCAGCCCCAGATCAAATGAGCAGTTCTTC.